This TCR beta chain originates from a study of cytomegalovirus exposure and HLA in healthy donors. Measured with immunoSEQ multiplex PCR; TCRdb has only the in-frame clones, and not every one. The data contain about 190,000 clones, 86% of them singletons. CDR1 and CDR2 (germline): SGHAT, FQNNGV. Trimming removed 0 bases from V and 4 bases from J, with 19 bases in between. The CDR3 contains 18 residues. This clone was recorded at least ten times. This sequence originates from a woman younger than 30 in good health and CMV-seronegative. The chain combines TRBV11-2 with TRBJ2-1; D perhaps matches TRBD2 (5 bases). The specimen sequenced was PBMCs. In nucleotides, the CDR3 is TGTGCCAGCAGCTTAGACGGCCCTGGGAGCGGAGCTTACAATGAGCAGTTCTTC. Its protein product is CASSLDGPGSGAYNEQFF.